The T cell receptor beta chain under discussion was sequenced for a study of OX40 agonist ivuxolimab in advanced cancers. About the full investigation: Ivuxolimab was a fully human IgG2 agonistic monoclonal antibody targeting the costimulatory receptor OX40 (CD134). Partial responses were achieved by three dose-escalation patients, of whom one had hepatocellular carcinoma and two had cutaneous melanoma. Patients were allowed to have had prior anti-PD-1, anti-PD-L1 or anti-CTLA-4 therapy, and around 41% of the dose-escalation patients had previously received checkpoint inhibitors. The paper reports the monotherapy dose-escalation portion (N = 52 patients) of the phase I ivuxolimab trial. The purpose of peripheral TCRbeta sequencing was to test whether ivuxolimab changed TCR sequence diversity and led to clonal T-cell expansion. In the dose-escalation cohort, more than 75% of patients were male, and the mean age was approximately 60 years, with a range of about 23 to 85. Of the approximately 54 dose-escalation patients, hepatocellular carcinoma was present in some 19, melanoma in roughly 15, renal cell carcinoma in 9 and head and neck cancer in 9. Intravenous ivuxolimab was administered to patients every 2 weeks at six dose levels: 0.01, 0.1, 0.3, 1.5, 3 and 10 mg/kg. Summary of the overall study and its limitations: At doses of 0.1 to 3.0 mg/kg, clonal expansion of both CD4+ and CD8+ blood T cells was observed from baseline to week 6. In the 0.1-3.0 mg/kg groups, partial responders had among the lowest normalized peripheral clonal expansion, particularly in CD8+ T cells. The antigen specificity of the peripheral T cells that underwent clonal expansion was not determined. Low levels of normalized T-cell clonal expansion were also seen in some nonresponding patients. After ivuxolimab, expanded clones were on average more numerous among CD8+ T cells than among CD4+ T cells.

Trimming takes 5 bases off V and 2 bases off J; junction bases not matched to a gene: 13. As encoded in the germline V gene, CDR1 is SNHLY while CDR2 is FYNNEI. From the cysteine through the phenylalanine, the CDR3 covers 17 amino acids. Just CDR3 DNA is preserved here, 51 bases in frame from base 1. Genomic DNA was isolated from the sorted cells so that the TCRbeta CDR3 region could be sequenced. The immunoSEQ Assay was used for sequencing of TCRbeta CDR3 regions. TCRdb stores this immuneACCESS table with in-frame sequences only. Part of the clones is absent; in the studies checked, under half of the shortfall reflects unresolved V genes, and no reason is known for the rest. This sample lists roughly 70,000 clones; more than 75% were detected once. 0.42% of the sample rests with the top ten. A remark on this clone: Its antigen is currently not known. Base qualities are missing; no much larger clone stands one base away.

The trial excluded patients who had a history of autoimmune disease or were on systemic immunosuppression. In every dose cohort, peripheral blood was drawn for TCR sequencing at baseline, cycle 4 day 1, and cycle 7 day 1. Samples were obtained from an open-label, multicenter, first-in-human phase I dose-escalation trial of ivuxolimab. Adults with locally advanced or metastatic melanoma, renal cell carcinoma, hepatocellular carcinoma or head and neck squamous cell carcinoma were enrolled in the trial. CD4+ and CD8+ T cells were sorted separately from peripheral blood before TCR sequencing. The chain is assembled from TRBV2 and TRBJ2-3, with 7 bases aligning to TRBD2. The sequence derives from an adult with an advanced solid tumor such as melanoma, head and neck, liver or kidney cancer. The sequences come from CD4+ or CD8+ T cells sorted from blood, collected in a trial of the OX40 agonist ivuxolimab. The CDR3 here reads CASSPRGRGLYTDTQYF. Read as DNA, the sequence is TGTGCCAGCAGTCCCCGAGGGAGGGGACTATACACAGATACGCAGTATTTT.